Sequencing of this T cell receptor (beta chain) was carried out in a study of coeliac disease. For the study at large: Without high-resolution HLA typing, biased TRBV7-2 usage was queried. Notes on the study in general: Of coeliac lamina propria samples, about 50% of the 18 held published gliadin-specific TRB sequences, versus 1 of 6 controls. Lower clonality than controls marked TRB and TRG repertoires from active celiac intraepithelial and lamina propria samples.

This clone was seen only a few times. Its antigen remains unknown. One frozen approximately 500,000-cell aliquot per fraction was sequenced. Germline lookup yields CDR1 SGHRS and CDR2 YFSETQ. After removal of 4 bases from V and 5 bases from J, the junction contained 4 bases not matched to a gene. The CDR3 has 13 residues. Assay: immunoSEQ multiplex PCR; the TCRdb copy retains only in-frame clones and omits some. The table has roughly 5,100 clones, 69% seen once; the top ten hold approximately 15%. Sequencing was done on a sample of lymphocytes from the gut lamina propria. The chain has TRBV5-1 and TRBJ1-2; 8 nucleotides align to TRBD1. This sequence originates from a woman in her 40s. For the CDR3, the DNA is TGCGCCAGCAGCAATACAGGGGGGTATGGCTACACCTTC. This gives the protein CASSNTGGYGYTF.